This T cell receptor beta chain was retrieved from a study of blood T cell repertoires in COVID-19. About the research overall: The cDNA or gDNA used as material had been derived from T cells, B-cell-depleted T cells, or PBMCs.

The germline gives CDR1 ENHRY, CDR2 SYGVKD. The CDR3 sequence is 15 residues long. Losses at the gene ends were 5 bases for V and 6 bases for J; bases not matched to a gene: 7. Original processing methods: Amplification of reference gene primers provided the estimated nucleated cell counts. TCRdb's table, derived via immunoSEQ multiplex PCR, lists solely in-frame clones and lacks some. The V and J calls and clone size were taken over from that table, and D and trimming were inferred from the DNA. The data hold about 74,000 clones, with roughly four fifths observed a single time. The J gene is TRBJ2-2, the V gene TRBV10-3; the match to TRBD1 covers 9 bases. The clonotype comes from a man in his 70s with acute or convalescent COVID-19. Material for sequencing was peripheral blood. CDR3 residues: CAISPRTGAPGELFF. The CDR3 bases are TGTGCCATCAGTCCTCGGACAGGGGCACCCGGGGAGCTGTTTTTT.